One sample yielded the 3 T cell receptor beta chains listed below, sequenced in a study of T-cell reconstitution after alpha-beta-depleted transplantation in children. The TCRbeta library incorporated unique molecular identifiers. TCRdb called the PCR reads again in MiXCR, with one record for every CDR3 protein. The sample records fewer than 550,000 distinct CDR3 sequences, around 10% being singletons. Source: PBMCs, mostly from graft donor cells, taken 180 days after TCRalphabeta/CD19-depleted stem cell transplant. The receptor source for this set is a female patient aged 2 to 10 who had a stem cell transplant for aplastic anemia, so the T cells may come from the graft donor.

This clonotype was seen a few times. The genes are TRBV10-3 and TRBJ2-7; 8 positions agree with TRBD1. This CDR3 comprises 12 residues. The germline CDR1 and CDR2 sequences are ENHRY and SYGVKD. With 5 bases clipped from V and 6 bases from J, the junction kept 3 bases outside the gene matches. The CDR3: CAISRQGPEQYF. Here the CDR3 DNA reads TGTGCCATCAGTAGACAGGGGCCCGAGCAGTACTTC.

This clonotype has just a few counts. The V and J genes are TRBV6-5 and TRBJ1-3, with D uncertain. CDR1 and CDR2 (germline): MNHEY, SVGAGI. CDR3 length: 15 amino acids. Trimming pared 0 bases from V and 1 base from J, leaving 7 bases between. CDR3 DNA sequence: TGTGCCAGCAGTTACTCGGGTCAATCTGGAAACACCATATATTTT. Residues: CASSYSGQSGNTIYF.

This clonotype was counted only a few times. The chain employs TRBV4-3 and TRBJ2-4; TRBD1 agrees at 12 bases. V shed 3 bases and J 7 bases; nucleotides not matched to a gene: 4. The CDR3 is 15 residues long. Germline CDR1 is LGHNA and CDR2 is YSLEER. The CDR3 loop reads CASSQGQGAGNIQYF. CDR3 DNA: TGCGCCAGCAGCCAGGGACAGGGGGCGGGGAACATTCAGTACTTC.